Presented here are 9 T cell receptor beta chains from one specimen sequenced in a study of patients with pleural tuberculosis. Each CDR3 protein is one row after TCRdb ran MiXCR on the reads. The sample includes approximately 53,000 distinct CDR3 sequences, 6% to 8% seen only once; the top ten take around 16%. Receptors originate from a human donor with pleural tuberculosis.

This clonotype was counted many times. This chain links TRBV7-2 with TRBJ1-2; D perhaps matches TRBD1 (6 bases). Trimming removed 3 bases from V and 3 bases from J, with 11 bases in between. CDR3 length: 14 residues. Germline loops: CDR1 SGHTA, CDR2 FQGNSA. The CDR3 bases are TGTGCCAGCAGCTTCGCCGGGACACACTATGGCTACACCTTC. It encodes CASSFAGTHYGYTF.

For the CDR3, the DNA is TGTGCCAGCAGCCTTCCGGGACAGGTGTACGAGCAGTACTTC. Residues: CASSLPGQVYEQYF. The chain links TRBV11-1 to TRBJ2-7; 8 nucleotides match TRBD1. This CDR3 region has 14 residues. After removal of 5 bases from V and 4 bases from J, the junction contained 7 bases not matched to a gene. CDR1 SGHAT and CDR2 FQDESV come from the germline V gene (reference sequence). The variable domain in full, with the rest retrieved from reference TRBV11-1 and TRBJ2-7, is EAEVAQSPRYKITEKSQAVAFWCDPISGHATLYWYRQILGQGPELLVQFQDESVVDDSQLPKDRFSAERLKGVDSTLKIQPAELGDSAMYLCASSLPGQVYEQYFGPGTRLTVT.

This clonotype occurred a few times. In DNA, the CDR3 is TGTGCCAGCAGCCCGACACAGGGTTCCTACGAGCAGTACTTC. It specifies CASSPTQGSYEQYF. The chain employs TRBV11-2 and TRBJ2-7; D perhaps matches TRBD1 (6 bases). This CDR3 has 14 residues. The germline gives CDR1 SGHAT, CDR2 FQNNGV. V shed 5 bases and J shed 1 base, with 12 bases lying between them.

This clonotype was seen repeatedly, ten times or more. The J gene is TRBJ1-3, the V gene TRBV28; no reliable D call. The germline gives CDR1 MDHEN, CDR2 SYDVKM. V was trimmed by 7 bases and J by 4 bases, leaving 8 bases between them. The CDR3 is made up of 12 amino acids. The CDR3: CASMRPGNTIYF. The DNA for the CDR3 is TGTGCCAGCATGCGCCCGGGAAACACCATATATTTT.

This clonotype has ten or more counts. The rearrangement joins TRBV2 to TRBJ1-5; possibly TRBD1 for D (6 bases). The CDR3 is made up of 15 amino acids. Germline V gives CDR1 SNHLY, CDR2 FYNNEI. The germline V and J ends were trimmed by 4 bases and 3 bases, with 13 bases remaining between them. The CDR3 DNA sequence: TGTGCCAGCAGTGTCTATGGACAGAACAATCAGCCCCAGCATTTT. Residues: CASSVYGQNNQPQHF.

This clonotype was seen ten or more times. V and J are TRBV27 and TRBJ1-1; D call uncertain. The CDR3 has 14 residues. Germline V gene data show CDR1 as MNHEY and CDR2 as SMNVEV (reference sequence). V gave up 0 bases and J gave up 1 base, with 6 bases separating them. Here the CDR3 reads CASSLSSRNTEAFF. CDR3 nucleotides: TGTGCCAGCAGTTTATCTTCCAGGAACACTGAAGCTTTCTTT.

The chain uses TRBV5-1 and TRBJ2-3, with TRBD1 matching 7 bases. CDR1 is SGHRS, CDR2 YFSETQ, per germline. The CDR3 runs to 16 residues. J lost 3 bases, V lost 3 bases, and 10 bases had no gene match. The CDR3 region has the DNA TGCGCCAGCAGCTCAAGCAGGGGGAGCGTGACAGATACGCAGTATTTT. It codes for CASSSSRGSVTDTQYF.

This clonotype was recorded at least ten times. The genes are TRBV25-1 and TRBJ1-6; possible D gene TRBD1, 5 bases. Trimming shortened V by 4 bases and J by 4 bases, and 14 bases separated the two germline ends. Germline V gives CDR1 MGHDK, CDR2 SYGVNS. The CDR3 has 16 residues. CDR3 sequence: CASSGTRAGYNSPLHF. CDR3 nucleotides: TGTGCCAGCAGTGGCACCAGGGCGGGGTATAATTCACCCCTCCACTTT.

A word on this clonotype: The conserved phenylalanine or tryptophan normally closing the CDR3 is absent here, so this likely arose from a read error. This chain joins TRBV28 and TRBJ2-1; the D is unclear. The V gene's germline CDR1 is MDHEN and CDR2 SYDVKM. V gave up 5 bases and J gave up 4 bases, with 9 bases separating them. The CDR3 extends over 13 amino acids. The CDR3 loop reads CASSRGGYNEQFL. The CDR3 region has the DNA TGTGCCAGCAGTCGTGGCGGATACAATGAGCAGTTCCTC.